The 10 T cell receptor beta chains presented below share a single source sample, sequenced in a study of regulatory T cells in long-lasting Graves disease (dated by TCRdb to 2020 to 2023). The time point label for this specimen denotes: newly diagnosed GD, antithyroid drugs for less than 3 months. RNA was extracted from PBMCs in TRIzol for both TCR sequencing and RNA sequencing. Libraries were constructed by multiplex PCR. The sample was run on an Illumina HiSeq 4000. CDR3 regions were amplified by Arm-PCR with iRepertoire HTBI primers to construct TCR beta libraries. TCRdb passed the public sequencing reads through fastp at Q25 and MiXCR, retaining productive beta sequences. CDR3 protein sequences are deduplicated, and each keeps its most common genes and DNA. In this sample the table shows a few hundred thousand distinct CDR3 sequences, 20% of which occur a single time. Approximately 15% of the sample goes to the ten largest clones.

The source was peripheral blood mononuclear cells (PBMCs), collected at new diagnosis, from a patient treated with antithyroid drugs. Receptors originate from a female donor with Graves disease.

This clonotype was found many times. The chain couples TRBV20-1 to TRBJ1-6; D gene ambiguous. Trimming removed 3 bases at V and 0 bases at J, with 15 bases between. Germline CDR1 DFQATT, CDR2 SNEGSKA (reference sequence). The CDR3 loop spans 17 amino acids. CDR3 coding DNA: TGCAGTGCTAGGCGGGCAGGAACGAGCTCCTATAATTCACCCCTCCACTTT. Translated, it gives CSARRAGTSSYNSPLHF.

This clonotype was seen repeatedly, ten times or more. CDR3 DNA sequence: TGTGCCAGCTCACCTGGGACAGGGGCCTACGAGCAGTACTTC. Translated, it gives CASSPGTGAYEQYF. The rearrangement uses TRBV18 and TRBJ2-7; 10 bases map to TRBD1. CDR3 size: 14 residues. Germline CDR1 KGHSH, CDR2 LQKENI. V lost 3 bases and J lost 2; bases outside the gene matches: 1.

DNA for the CDR3: TGTGCCAGCAGCGCGACCGACAGACACACTGAAGCTTTCTTT. Translating gives CASSATDRHTEAFF. V usage is TRBV3-1 and J usage is TRBJ1-1; possibly TRBD1 for D (5 bases). The CDR3 covers 14 residues. Germline values: CDR1 LGHDT, CDR2 YNNKEL (reference sequence). V was cut by 5 bases and J by 3 bases, with 13 bases left in between. Supplemented by reference TRBV3-1 and TRBJ1-1, the full variable domain reads DTAVSQTPKYLVTQMGNDKSIKCEQNLGHDTMYWYKQDSKKFLKIMFSYNNKELIINETVPNRFSPKSPDKAHLNLHINSLELGDSAVYFCASSATDRHTEAFFGQGTRLTVV.

This clonotype was seen at least ten times. This chain connects TRBV20-1 to TRBJ2-3; the D gene is possibly TRBD2 (5 bases). The CDR3 sequence is 14 residues long. Per the germline V gene, CDR1 is DFQATT and CDR2 is SNEGSKA (reference sequence). The V and J ends lost 6 bases and 0 bases respectively, with 13 bases between them. Here the CDR3 reads CSAEGLASTDTQYF. The CDR3 DNA reads as TGCAGTGCAGAAGGACTGGCTAGCACAGATACGCAGTATTTT.

The chain combines TRBV7-9 with TRBJ2-7; D is possibly TRBD1 (5 bases). Trimming removed 5 bases at V and 0 bases at J, with 11 bases between. CDR1 is SEHNR and CDR2 is FQNEAQ in the germline V gene (reference sequence). The CDR3 has 14 amino acids. The CDR3 bases are TGTGCCAGCAGCCCGACAGTCGGCTCCTACGAGCAGTACTTC. Protein product: CASSPTVGSYEQYF.

As to this clonotype: A read error may be the cause here, since a much bigger clone is one base away. The chain is built from TRBV5-6 and TRBJ2-1; TRBD1 is a possible D gene (5 bases). The CDR3 sequence is 16 residues long. The V and J ends lost 10 bases and 0 bases respectively, with 20 bases between them. The germline CDR1 and CDR2 sequences are SGHDT and YYEEEE. The CDR3 protein is CAGTPIGESSYNEQFF. Here the CDR3 DNA reads TGTGCCGGCACCCCCATAGGGGAAAGCTCCTACAATGAGCAGTTCTTC.

The genes are TRBV6-5 and TRBJ1-1, with D tentatively TRBD1 (6 bases). V shed 2 bases and J shed 1 base, with 11 bases lying between them. Germline V gene lookup returns CDR1 MNHEY and CDR2 SVGAGI. This CDR3 region has 15 residues. The CDR3, as DNA: TGTGCCAGCAGTTACAGGGGGGGACCGAACACTGAAGCTTTCTTT. Translation gives CASSYRGGPNTEAFF.

On this clonotype: A read error is the likely source, as a far larger clone sits one nucleotide away. DNA of the CDR3: TGTGCCAGCAGCTTCCTAGCGGGGTCCTACGAGCAGTACTTC. As protein: CASSFLAGSYEQYF. This chain links TRBV11-3 with TRBJ2-7, with 9 bases fitting TRBD2. Germline values: CDR1 SGHNT, CDR2 YENEEA. V trimming: 3 bases; J trimming: 1 base; junction bases outside the gene matches: 1. This CDR3 comprises 14 residues.

Of note for this clonotype: This sequence may be a read error, since a much larger clone differs from it by one base. Lacking the conserved final phenylalanine or tryptophan, this CDR3 likely reflects a read error. The chain recombines TRBV10-3 with TRBJ2-1, with D perhaps TRBD1 (5 bases). The DNA end favors TRBJ2-5, so the J call may be wrong. Germline-derived CDR1 and CDR2 are ENHRY and SYGVKD. The CDR3 runs to 13 residues. The CDR3 bases are TGTGCCATCAGTGAGTCAGGGGAAGAGACCCAGTACTCC. This sequence encodes CAISESGEETQYS.

A remark on this clonotype: A clone one base away is much larger, so this may be a read error. The V gene is TRBV7-2, the J gene TRBJ2-7, with 11 bases aligning to TRBD1. Trimming at V came to 8 bases and at J to 5 bases, leaving 2 bases not matched to a gene. The CDR3 has 12 amino acids. The germline CDR1 and CDR2 sequences are SGHTA and FQGNSA. CDR3 amino acids: CASRDRGDEQYF. The CDR3 bases are TGTGCCAGCCGGGACAGGGGGGACGAGCAGTACTTC.